Below, one TCR beta chain is given with its context. These data come from a study of control samples from healthy donors and cancer patients. Trimming pared 4 bases from V and 5 bases from J, leaving 6 bases between. Germline loops: CDR1 ENHRY, CDR2 SYGVKD. The CDR3 sequence is 12 residues long. Using immunoSEQ multiplex PCR, the repertoire was profiled, and TCRdb retains in-frame clones only, with some absent. The sample records approximately 140,000 clones, roughly 89% being singletons. The TCR sequence derives from a man aged 30 to 45 in good health. The J gene is TRBJ2-1, the V gene TRBV10-3; D not certain. Sequencing was carried out using blood. This CDR3 is CAISGFDNEQFF. The CDR3 DNA follows: TGTGCCATCAGTGGCTTCGACAATGAGCAGTTCTTC.